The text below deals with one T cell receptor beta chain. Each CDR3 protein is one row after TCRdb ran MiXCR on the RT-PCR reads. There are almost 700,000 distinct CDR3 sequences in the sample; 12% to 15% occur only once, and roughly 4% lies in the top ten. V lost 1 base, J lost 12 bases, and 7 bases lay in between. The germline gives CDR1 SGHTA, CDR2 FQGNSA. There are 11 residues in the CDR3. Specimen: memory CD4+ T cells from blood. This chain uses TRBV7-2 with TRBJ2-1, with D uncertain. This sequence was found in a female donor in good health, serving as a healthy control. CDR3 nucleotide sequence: TGTGCCAGCAGCTTAGGGGCAGGGCAGTTCTTC. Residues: CASSLGAGQFF.